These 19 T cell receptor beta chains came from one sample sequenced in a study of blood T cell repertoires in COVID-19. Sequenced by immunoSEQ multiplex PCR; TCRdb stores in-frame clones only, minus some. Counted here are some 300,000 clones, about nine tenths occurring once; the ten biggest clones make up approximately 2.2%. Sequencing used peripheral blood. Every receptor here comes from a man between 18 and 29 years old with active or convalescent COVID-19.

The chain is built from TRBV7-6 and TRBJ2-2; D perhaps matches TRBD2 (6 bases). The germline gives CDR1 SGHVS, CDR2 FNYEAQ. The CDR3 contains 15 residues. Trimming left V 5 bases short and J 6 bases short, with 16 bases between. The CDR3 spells CASSRGTAGAGELFF. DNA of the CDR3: TGTGCCAGCAGCCGCGGGACGGCGGGCGCCGGGGAGCTGTTTTTT. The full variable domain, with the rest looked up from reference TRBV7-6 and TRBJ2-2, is GAGVSQSPRYKVTKRGQDVALRCDPISGHVSLYWYRQALGQGPEFLTYFNYEAQQDKSGLPNDRFSAERPEGSISTLTIQRTEQRDSAMYRCASSRGTAGAGELFFGEGSRLTVL.

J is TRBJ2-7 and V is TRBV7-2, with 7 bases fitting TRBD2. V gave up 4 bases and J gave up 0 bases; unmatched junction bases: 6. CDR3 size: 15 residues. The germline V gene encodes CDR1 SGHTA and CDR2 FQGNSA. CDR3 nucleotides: TGTGCCAGCAGCTCGCAACGGACTAGCTCCTACGAGCAGTACTTC. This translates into CASSSQRTSSYEQYF.

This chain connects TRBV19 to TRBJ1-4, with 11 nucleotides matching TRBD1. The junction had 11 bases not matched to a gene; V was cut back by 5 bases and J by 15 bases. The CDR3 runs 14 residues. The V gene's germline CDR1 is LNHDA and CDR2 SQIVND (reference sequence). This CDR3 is CASSPRTGGPSMFF. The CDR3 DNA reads TGTGCCAGTAGTCCCCGGACAGGGGGCCCTTCAATGTTTTTT.

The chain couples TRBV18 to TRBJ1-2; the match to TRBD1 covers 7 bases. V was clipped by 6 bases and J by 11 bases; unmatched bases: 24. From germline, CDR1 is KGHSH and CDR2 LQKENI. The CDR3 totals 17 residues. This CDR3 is CASSPLPLSDRSPWYTF. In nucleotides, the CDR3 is TGTGCCAGCTCCCCTTTGCCCCTCTCGGACAGGTCCCCTTGGTACACCTTC.

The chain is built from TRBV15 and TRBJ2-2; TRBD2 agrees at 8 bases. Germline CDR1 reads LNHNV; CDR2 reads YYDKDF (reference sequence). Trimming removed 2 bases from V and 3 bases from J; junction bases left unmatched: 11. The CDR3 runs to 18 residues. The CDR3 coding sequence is TGTGCCACCAGCAGAACCGTGCGGGAGGAATATTACACCGGGGAGCTGTTTTTT. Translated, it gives CATSRTVREEYYTGELFF.

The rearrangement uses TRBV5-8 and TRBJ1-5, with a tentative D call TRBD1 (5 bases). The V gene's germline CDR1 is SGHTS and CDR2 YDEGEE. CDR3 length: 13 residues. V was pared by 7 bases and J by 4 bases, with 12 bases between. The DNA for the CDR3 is TGTGCCAGCCGCGCGGGGGGGAATCAGCCCCAGCATTTT. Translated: CASRAGGNQPQHF.

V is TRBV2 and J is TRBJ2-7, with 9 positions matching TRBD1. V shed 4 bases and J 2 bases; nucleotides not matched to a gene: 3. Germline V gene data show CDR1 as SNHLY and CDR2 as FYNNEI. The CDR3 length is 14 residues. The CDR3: CASSGDRVAYEQYF. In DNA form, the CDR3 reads TGTGCCAGCAGTGGGGACAGGGTTGCCTACGAGCAGTACTTC.

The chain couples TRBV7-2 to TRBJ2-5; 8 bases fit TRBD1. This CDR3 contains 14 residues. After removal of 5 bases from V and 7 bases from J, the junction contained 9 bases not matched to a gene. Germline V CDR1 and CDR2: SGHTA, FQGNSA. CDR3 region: CASSRDRRDLTQYF. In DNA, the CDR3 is TGTGCCAGCAGCCGGGACAGGCGCGATCTGACCCAGTACTTC.

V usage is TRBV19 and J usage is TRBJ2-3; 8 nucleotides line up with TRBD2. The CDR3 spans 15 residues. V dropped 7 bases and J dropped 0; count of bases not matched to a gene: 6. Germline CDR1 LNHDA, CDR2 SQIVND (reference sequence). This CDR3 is CASKVRGGSTDTQYF. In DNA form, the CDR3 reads TGTGCCAGTAAAGTACGGGGGGGTAGCACAGATACGCAGTATTTT.

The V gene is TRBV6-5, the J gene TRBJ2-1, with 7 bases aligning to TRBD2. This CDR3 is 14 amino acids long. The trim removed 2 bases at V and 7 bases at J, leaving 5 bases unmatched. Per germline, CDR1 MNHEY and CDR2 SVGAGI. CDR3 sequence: CASSYGGSGNEQFF. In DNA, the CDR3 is TGTGCCAGCAGTTACGGCGGTAGCGGGAATGAGCAGTTCTTC.

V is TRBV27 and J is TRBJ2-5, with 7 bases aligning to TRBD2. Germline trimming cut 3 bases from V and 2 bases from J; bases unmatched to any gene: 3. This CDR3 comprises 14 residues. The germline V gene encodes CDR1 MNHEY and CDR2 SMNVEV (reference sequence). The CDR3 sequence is CASSFVRGQETQYF. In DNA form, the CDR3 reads TGTGCCAGCAGTTTTGTGCGGGGGCAAGAGACCCAGTACTTC.

This CDR3 is CASSHFAGVPNTGELFF. For the CDR3, the DNA is TGTGCCAGCAGTCATTTTGCGGGGGTCCCGAACACCGGGGAGCTGTTTTTT. The chain uses TRBV7-9 and TRBJ2-2; 7 nucleotides agree with TRBD2. CDR1 and CDR2 (germline): SEHNR, FQNEAQ (reference sequence). This CDR3 contains 17 residues. V shed 6 bases, J shed 0 bases, and the junction held 10 bases outside the gene matches.

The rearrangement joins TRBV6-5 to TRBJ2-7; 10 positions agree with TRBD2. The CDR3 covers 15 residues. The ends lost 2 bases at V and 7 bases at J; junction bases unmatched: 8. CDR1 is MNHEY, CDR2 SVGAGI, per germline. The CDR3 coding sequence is TGTGCCAGCAGTTACGGCGGGACTAGCGCTTGGGAGCAGTACTTC. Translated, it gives CASSYGGTSAWEQYF.

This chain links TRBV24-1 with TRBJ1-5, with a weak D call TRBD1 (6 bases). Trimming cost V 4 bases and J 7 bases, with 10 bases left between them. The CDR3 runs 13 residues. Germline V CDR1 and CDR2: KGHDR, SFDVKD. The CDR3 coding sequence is TGTGCCACCAGTGAGACAAGGGGGCAGCCCCAGCATTTT. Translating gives CATSETRGQPQHF.

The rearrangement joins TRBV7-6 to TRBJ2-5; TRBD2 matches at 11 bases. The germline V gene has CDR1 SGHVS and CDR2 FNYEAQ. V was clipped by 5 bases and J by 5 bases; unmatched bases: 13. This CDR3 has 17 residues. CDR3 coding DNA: TGTGCCAGCAGCACCCCCGCGGTTGCTAGCGGGAGGGAGACCCAGTACTTC. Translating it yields CASSTPAVASGRETQYF. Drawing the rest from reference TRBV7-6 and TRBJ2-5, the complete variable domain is GAGVSQSPRYKVTKRGQDVALRCDPISGHVSLYWYRQALGQGPEFLTYFNYEAQQDKSGLPNDRFSAERPEGSISTLTIQRTEQRDSAMYRCASSTPAVASGRETQYFGPGTRLLVL.

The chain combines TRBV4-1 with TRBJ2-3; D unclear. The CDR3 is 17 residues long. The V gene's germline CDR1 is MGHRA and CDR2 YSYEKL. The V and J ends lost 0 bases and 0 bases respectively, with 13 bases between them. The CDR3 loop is CASSQEIPGRSTDTQYF. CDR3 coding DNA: TGCGCCAGCAGCCAAGAAATACCCGGTCGGAGCACAGATACGCAGTATTTT.

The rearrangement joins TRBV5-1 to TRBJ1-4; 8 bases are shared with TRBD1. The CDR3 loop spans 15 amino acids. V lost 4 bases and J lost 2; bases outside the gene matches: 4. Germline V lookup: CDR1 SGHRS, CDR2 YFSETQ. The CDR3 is CASSPWDRTNEKLFF. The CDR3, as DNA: TGCGCCAGCAGCCCCTGGGACAGGACTAATGAAAAACTGTTTTTT.

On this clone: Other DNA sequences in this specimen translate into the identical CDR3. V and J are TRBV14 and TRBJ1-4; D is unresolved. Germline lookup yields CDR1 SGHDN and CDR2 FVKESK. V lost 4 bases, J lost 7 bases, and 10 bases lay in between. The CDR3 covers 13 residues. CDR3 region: CASSRGGSEKLFF. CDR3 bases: TGTGCCAGCAGCCGAGGTGGGAGTGAAAAACTGTTTTTT.

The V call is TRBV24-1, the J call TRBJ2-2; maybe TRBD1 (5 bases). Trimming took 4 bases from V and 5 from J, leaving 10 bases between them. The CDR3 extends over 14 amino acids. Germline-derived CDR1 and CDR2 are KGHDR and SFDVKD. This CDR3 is CATSEGHRTGELFF. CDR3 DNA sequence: TGTGCCACCAGTGAGGGTCACAGGACCGGGGAGCTGTTTTTT.